This T cell receptor (beta chain) was sequenced during a study of shared clonotypes between healthy human individuals (TCRdb year 2020). General notes on the study: The cohort comprised a couple of women and a few men aged 18 to 49 years. Per donor, three plates each were used for CD4 naive and CD4 memory, two for CD8 naive, and one for CD8 memory. The study deeply sequenced blood TCR repertoires of several healthy adults to estimate repertoire size and the extent of clonotype sharing between individuals. Different laboratories and diverse techniques were used to prepare libraries and sequence TCR repertoires, to increase sequencing depth and limit assay-specific biases. Per donor, leukapheresis produced somewhere between about 0.85 and 8.9 billion PBMCs.

Using the deep immunoSEQ assay, TCR CDR3 regions were amplified from genomic DNA by multiplex PCR. Extracted genomic DNA from each cell subset was distributed evenly across all wells of several immunoSEQ 96-well plates, and each plate was treated as a replicate. For sorted subsets, each replicate PCR was loaded with roughly 0.2 ug genomic DNA, equivalent to roughly 30,000 T cell genomes. Purified libraries were quantified with a Qubit 3.0 fluorometer, sized on a Bioanalyzer 2100, and re-quantified with the KAPA Library Quantification kit. Every immunoSEQ 96-well plate was sequenced on a dedicated single-read 150-cycle Illumina NextSeq 550 flow cell. Regarding the original processing steps: Because the immunoSEQ output included only junctional sequences and no quality scores, the filtering could not be the same as the filtering used for full-length reads. To assign V/J genes and CDR3, sequences were annotated against IMGT germline references using PyIR, a Python wrapper for IgBLAST v1.9. Reads were filtered out if the reads had weak V/J assignments (E-value above 1e-6), no CDR3, stop codons, out-of-frame junctions, or ambiguous translated residues. A V3J clonotype was defined by an identical inferred V gene, J gene, and CDR3 amino acid sequence. Percentage overlap between repertoires was computed as shared unique clonotypes divided by the size of the smaller repertoire. Three approaches were used to assess repertoire richness: RTK rarefaction, the Chao1 estimator, and Recon v2.1 estimates of unobserved clonotypes. OLGA was used to compute generation probabilities for all TCRbeta clonotypes that the gDNA method yielded from a handful of donors. In its TCRdb copy, this immuneACCESS table keeps in-frame sequences only and misses some clones. Where compared with another copy, unresolved V genes explain less than half of these, and the others have no known cause. That table gives V, J and clone size, and the DNA gave D and trimming. Recorded for this sample are around 510,000 clones; about 96% of them occurred a single time. The top ten clones comprise approximately 0.067% of the sample.

What the study reported, not specific to this receptor: Larger estimated clonotype richness was generally found for naive subsets than for memory subsets. The genetic and exposure-history diversity represented was limited by the small number of donors. Even with the large sequencing depth, rarefaction of the sorted-subset datasets indicated that sequencing was incomplete. Pairwise subsampling led to the expectation that sequencing depth would affect the degree of clonotype sharing among donors. Across a few donors, around 5% of naive CD4, roughly 3.4% of naive CD8, roughly 2.2% of memory CD4, and over 0.35% of memory CD8 clonotypes were shared. Only blood was sampled, and tissue TCR repertoires likely differ from those in blood. Clonotypes shared by all four sorted-subset donors showed higher generation probabilities than non-shared clonotypes.

Concerning this clone itself: Its antigen is still unknown. Within one base of it there is no much larger clone, and no base qualities were kept.

Healthy HIV-negative adults with no recently reported acute infections or vaccinations were included as donors. All donors were Caucasian adults living in Nashville, Tennessee, USA. CD4+ T cells were enriched by magnetic negative selection, after which naive cells were positively selected on CD45RA and the negative fraction was taken as the memory subset. Blood was collected by leukapheresis, and PBMCs were isolated by Ficoll-Histopaque density gradient centrifugation and then cryopreserved in liquid nitrogen vapor phase. Analytical flow cytometry was used to check the purity and quantity of every magnetically sorted T cell population. Genomic DNA was isolated from each sorted fraction and quantified by UV absorbance on a Nanodrop 2000c. From V the trimming removes 1 base and from J it removes 3 bases, while the gene matches leave 5 bases of the junction unaccounted for. CDR3 length: 16 amino acids, cysteine to phenylalanine. The CDR3 DNA has 48 bases and is translated from base 1. Sequences MNHNS (CDR1) and SASEGT (CDR2) are obtained from the germline V gene.

The receptor comes from a woman aged 25 to 39 in good health. Sequenced sample: naive CD4+ T cells sorted from blood. The intended sense of this specimen's cell subset or site label: CD45RA+ positively selected. The chain employs TRBV6-1 and TRBJ2-7; 11 of the junction bases match TRBD1. The DNA sequence follows: TGTGCCAGCAGTGAAGGGATGGGACAGGGGGGCTACGAGCAGTACTTC. This codes for CASSEGMGQGGYEQYF.